These 13 T cell receptor beta chains were all obtained from the same sample, sequenced in a study of T cell changes during pregnancy in multiple sclerosis. Method: immunoSEQ multiplex PCR; TCRdb's copy keeps in-frame clones and lacks some. The table includes about 84,000 clones, approximately 95% detected once. The sample was peripheral blood, taken in the second trimester of pregnancy. The receptor source for this set is a female donor in good health, enrolled as a control in a pregnancy study.

The count of this clone is one. The chain joins TRBV28 to TRBJ2-1, with TRBD2 identical over 7 bases. The J segment lost 3 bases and the V segment lost 3 bases, leaving 5 bases of the junction unmatched. This CDR3 has 15 residues. The germline CDR1 and CDR2 sequences are MDHEN and SYDVKM. DNA of the CDR3: TGTGCCAGCAGTTTTCTGGCTAGCGGCTACAATGAGCAGTTCTTC. Encoded protein: CASSFLASGYNEQFF.

The chain is built from TRBV5-1 and TRBJ2-7; 7 bases match TRBD1. The CDR3 loop spans 14 amino acids. Germline CDR1 SGHRS, CDR2 YFSETQ. After removal of 3 bases from V and 5 bases from J, the junction contained 8 bases not matched to a gene. The DNA for the CDR3 is TGCGCCAGCAGCTCGGCAGGGGGACCGAACGAGCAGTACTTC. Amino acid sequence: CASSSAGGPNEQYF.

The chain couples TRBV9 to TRBJ2-1; the match to TRBD2 covers 7 bases. Losses at the gene ends were 2 bases for V and 0 bases for J; bases not matched to a gene: 14. The CDR3 extends over 19 amino acids. Germline-derived CDR1 and CDR2 are SGDLS and YYNGEE. CDR3 loop: CASSVALGESGGSYNEQFF. The CDR3 DNA reads as TGTGCCAGCAGCGTTGCACTGGGTGAGTCGGGAGGCTCCTACAATGAGCAGTTCTTC.

On this clone itself: Different DNA sequences within this sample yield the same CDR3. V is TRBV5-1 and J is TRBJ1-4; 8 bases align to TRBD1. This CDR3 region has 14 residues. The V gene's germline CDR1 is SGHRS and CDR2 YFSETQ. Trimming cost V 0 bases and J 5 bases; bases outside gene matches: 0. CDR3 sequence: CASSLGQGNEKLFF. The CDR3 DNA follows: TGCGCCAGCAGCTTGGGACAGGGGAATGAAAAACTGTTTTTT.

The chain is built from TRBV27 and TRBJ2-1, with 10 nucleotides matching TRBD2. V lost 1 base and J lost 4; bases outside the gene matches: 1. The CDR3 has 15 residues. Germline CDR1 MNHEY, CDR2 SMNVEV (reference sequence). CDR3 bases: TGTGCCAGCAGTTTATGGACTAGCGGTTACAATGAGCAGTTCTTC. Translation gives CASSLWTSGYNEQFF.

The J gene is TRBJ2-5, the V gene TRBV4-1; D not resolved. Trimming stripped 3 bases from V and 2 bases from J, with 10 bases between. Per germline, CDR1 MGHRA and CDR2 YSYEKL. The CDR3 runs to 14 residues. CDR3 residues: CASSHVTTQETQYF. CDR3 coding DNA: TGCGCCAGCAGCCATGTAACTACTCAAGAGACCCAGTACTTC.

V is TRBV5-1 and J is TRBJ1-5; a weak D match, TRBD1 (5 bases). Per germline, CDR1 SGHRS and CDR2 YFSETQ. CDR3 length: 15 amino acids. V shed 1 base and J shed 5 bases, with 13 bases lying between them. CDR3 sequence: CASSLMGEGYQPQHF. CDR3 in DNA: TGCGCCAGCAGCTTGATGGGGGAGGGGTATCAGCCCCAGCATTTT.

This sequence joins TRBV19 and TRBJ2-1; 7 bases match TRBD1. The CDR3 is 15 residues long. With 4 bases clipped from V and 0 bases from J, the junction kept 3 bases outside the gene matches. CDR1 and CDR2 from the germline V gene are LNHDA and SQIVND (reference sequence). The CDR3 DNA reads as TGTGCCAGTAGTAGGGACAGCAACTCCTACAATGAGCAGTTCTTC. This gives the protein CASSRDSNSYNEQFF.

The gene calls are TRBV5-4 and TRBJ2-1; TRBD2 aligns across 10 bases. The CDR3 contains 16 residues. Germline V gene data show CDR1 as SGHNT and CDR2 as YYREEE (reference sequence). J gave up 3 bases and V 4 bases, and 7 bases lay outside the gene matches. CDR3 loop: CASSMPSGRDYNEQFF. CDR3 nucleotide sequence: TGTGCCAGCAGCATGCCTAGCGGGAGAGACTACAATGAGCAGTTCTTC.

The chain links TRBV5-4 to TRBJ2-1; 9 bases map to TRBD2. The V gene end was trimmed by 2 bases and the J gene end by 15 bases; junction bases not matched to a gene: 6. The length of the CDR3 is 12 residues. The V gene's germline CDR1 is SGHNT and CDR2 YYREEE (reference sequence). CDR3 nucleotide sequence: TGTGCCAGCAGCTTAGGGACTAGCTTTCCGTTCTTC. Its protein product is CASSLGTSFPFF.

In DNA form, the CDR3 reads TGTGCCAGCAGCTGGGGGACAATCCTCACTGAAGCTTTCTTT. It encodes CASSWGTILTEAFF. This sequence joins TRBV7-2 and TRBJ1-1, with D maybe TRBD1 (6 bases). Trimming took 4 bases from V and 4 from J, leaving 13 bases between them. This CDR3 has 14 residues. Germline V gene sequence: CDR1 SGHTA, CDR2 FQGNSA.

The chain recombines TRBV2 with TRBJ1-2; unclear D gene. This CDR3 comprises 12 residues. V was clipped by 4 bases and J by 2 bases, with 5 bases between them. Germline CDR1 SNHLY, CDR2 FYNNEI. In DNA form, the CDR3 reads TGTGCCAGCAGTGCGGTAAACTATGGCTACACCTTC. Translation: CASSAVNYGYTF. The entire variable domain, with the rest obtained from reference TRBV2 and TRBJ1-2, is as follows: EPEVTQTPSHQVTQMGQEVILRCVPISNHLYFYWYRQILGQKVEFLVSFYNNEISEKSEIFDDQFSVERPDGSNFTLKIRSTKLEDSAMYFCASSAVNYGYTFGSGTRLTVV.

This chain links TRBV6-1 with TRBJ2-7, with TRBD2 identical over 9 bases. V was pared by 6 bases and J by 4 bases, with 7 bases of the junction left unmatched. Germline V gives CDR1 MNHNS, CDR2 SASEGT. This CDR3 has 14 residues. CDR3 DNA: TGTGCCAGCAGCAGAGGGACTAGCACGTACGAGCAGTACTTC. It encodes CASSRGTSTYEQYF.